This T cell receptor beta chain was captured by sequencing in a study of cytomegalovirus exposure and HLA in healthy donors. General study points: Reports described diagnosis of cytomegalovirus status by the classifier as highly specific and sensitive. Subsequent analysis of the 120 or so validation repertoires found a tendency for first-cohort TCR clusters to co-occur.

The donors were part of the approximately 130-subject validation cohort, which stood apart from the approximately 640-subject first cohort. The CDR3 has 15 residues. Looked up from germline, CDR1 is GTSNPN and CDR2 is SVGIG (reference sequence). Trimming removed 0 bases from V and 8 bases from J, with 14 bases in between. Details on this clone: The antigen is not known.

Produced via immunoSEQ multiplex PCR; TCRdb's table is partial and in-frame only. The sample yields about 72,000 clones, 85% to 95% seen once. Specimen: PBMCs. This receptor was taken from a woman under 30 in good health and CMV-seronegative. The gene calls are TRBV30 and TRBJ1-6; TRBD1 is a possible D gene (5 bases). CDR3: CAWSVMVIGDSPLHF. The CDR3 DNA follows: TGTGCCTGGAGTGTTATGGTGATAGGGGATTCACCCCTCCACTTT.